This TCR beta chain stems from a study of shared clonotypes between healthy human individuals. Study results and caveats: Estimated clonotype richness was generally higher in naive than memory subsets. Owing to a small donor count, the genetic and exposure-history diversity represented was limited.

Comment on this clone: Antigen unknown.

The table came from immunoSEQ multiplex PCR; TCRdb's copy has only in-frame clones and leaves some out. This sample has some 2.1 million clones, with over 85% found just once. The sequence derives from a man younger than 30 in good health. Specimen: naive CD4+ T cells sorted from blood. As to subset: CD45RA+ positively selected.

CDR3 region: CASSPKGRSLDQETQYF. As DNA, the CDR3 is TGTGCCAGTAGTCCCAAAGGCAGGTCGCTGGACCAAGAGACCCAGTACTTC. The rearrangement joins TRBV19 to TRBJ2-5; no reliable D call. V was clipped by 5 bases and J by 0 bases, with 19 bases between them. Germline V lookup: CDR1 LNHDA, CDR2 SQIVND (reference sequence). The CDR3 totals 17 residues.